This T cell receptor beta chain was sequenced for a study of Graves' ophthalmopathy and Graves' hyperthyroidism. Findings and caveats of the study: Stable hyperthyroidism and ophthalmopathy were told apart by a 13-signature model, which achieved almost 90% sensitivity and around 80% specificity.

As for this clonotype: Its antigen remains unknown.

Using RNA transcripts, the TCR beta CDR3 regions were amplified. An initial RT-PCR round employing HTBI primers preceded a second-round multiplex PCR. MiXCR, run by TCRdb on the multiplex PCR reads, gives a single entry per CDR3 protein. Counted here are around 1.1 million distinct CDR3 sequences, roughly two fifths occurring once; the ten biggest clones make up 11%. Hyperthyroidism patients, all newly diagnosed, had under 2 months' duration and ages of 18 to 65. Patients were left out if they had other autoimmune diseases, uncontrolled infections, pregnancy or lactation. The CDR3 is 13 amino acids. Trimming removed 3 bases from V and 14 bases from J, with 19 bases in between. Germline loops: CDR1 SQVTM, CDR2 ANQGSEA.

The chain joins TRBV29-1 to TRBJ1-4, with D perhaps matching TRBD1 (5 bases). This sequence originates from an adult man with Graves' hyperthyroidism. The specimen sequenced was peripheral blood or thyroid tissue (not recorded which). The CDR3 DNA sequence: TGCAGCGTTGATGAGGGGAGCGCTGGAAAGCTGTTTTTT. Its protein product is CSVDEGSAGKLFF.